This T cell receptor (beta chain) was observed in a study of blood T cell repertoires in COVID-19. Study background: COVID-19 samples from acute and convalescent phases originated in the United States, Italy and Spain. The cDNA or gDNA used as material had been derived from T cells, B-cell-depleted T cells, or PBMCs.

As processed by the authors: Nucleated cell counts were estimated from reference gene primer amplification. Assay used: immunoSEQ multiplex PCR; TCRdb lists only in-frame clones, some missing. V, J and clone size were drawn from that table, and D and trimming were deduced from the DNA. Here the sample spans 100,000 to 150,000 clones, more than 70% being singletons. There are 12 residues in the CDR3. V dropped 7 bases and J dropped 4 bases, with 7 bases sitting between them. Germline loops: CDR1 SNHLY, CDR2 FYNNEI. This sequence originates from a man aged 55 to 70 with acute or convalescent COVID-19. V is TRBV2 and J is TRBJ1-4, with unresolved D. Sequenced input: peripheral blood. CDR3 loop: CASKPSNEKLFF. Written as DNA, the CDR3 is TGTGCCAGCAAACCGAGTAATGAAAAACTGTTTTTT. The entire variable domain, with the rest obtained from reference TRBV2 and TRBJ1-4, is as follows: EPEVTQTPSHQVTQMGQEVILRCVPISNHLYFYWYRQILGQKVEFLVSFYNNEISEKSEIFDDQFSVERPDGSNFTLKIRSTKLEDSAMYFCASKPSNEKLFFGSGTQLSVL.